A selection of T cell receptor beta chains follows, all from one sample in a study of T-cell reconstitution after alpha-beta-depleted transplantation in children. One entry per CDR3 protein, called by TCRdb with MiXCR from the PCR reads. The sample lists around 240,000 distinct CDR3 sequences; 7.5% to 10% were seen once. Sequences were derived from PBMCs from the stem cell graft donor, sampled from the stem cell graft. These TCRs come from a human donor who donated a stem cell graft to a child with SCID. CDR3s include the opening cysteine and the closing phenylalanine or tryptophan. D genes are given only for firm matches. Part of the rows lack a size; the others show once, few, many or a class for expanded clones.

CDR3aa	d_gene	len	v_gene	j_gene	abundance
CASGPGGPCSYNEQFF	-	16	TRBV5-4	TRBJ2-1	-
CASSLGTLGNTEAFF	-	15	TRBV28	TRBJ1-1	many
CASSPKGGAREKLFF	-	15	TRBV5-1	TRBJ1-4	many
CASSEIPVAGPQEQYF	-	16	TRBV6-1	TRBJ2-7	many
CASRYRDTFWETQYF	-	15	TRBV7-8	TRBJ2-5	many
CASSVQVNEQYF	-	12	TRBV2	TRBJ2-7	few
CASSDIPTGNTGELFF	-	16	TRBV27	TRBJ2-2	-
CASSFFETQYF	-	11	TRBV7-9	TRBJ2-5	many
CASSERRGEAFF	-	12	TRBV2	TRBJ1-1	many
CSARGPLRVNTEAFF	-	15	TRBV20-1	TRBJ1-1	many
CASSPRNSEKLFF	-	13	TRBV6-1	TRBJ1-4	many
CASSPSTGEAGNTIYF	TRBD1	16	TRBV27	TRBJ1-3	many
CASSLDRGRTFF	TRBD1	12	TRBV19	TRBJ1-1	-
CASSLTSGGGSDTQYF	TRBD2	16	TRBV7-2	TRBJ2-3	many
CASRALSSYNEQFF	-	14	TRBV10-2	TRBJ2-1	-
CASASMSERYEQYF	-	14	TRBV5-1	TRBJ2-7	many
CASSGTGTNGDEQYF	-	15	TRBV25-1	TRBJ2-7	-
CSARLPTGSYEQYF	-	14	TRBV20-1	TRBJ2-7	many
CATSDTLAGSYNEQFF	TRBD2	16	TRBV24-1	TRBJ2-1	many
CASNQETQYF	-	10	TRBV7-2	TRBJ2-5	many
CASSLTSFSFNEQFF	-	15	TRBV5-1	TRBJ2-1	many
CASSGSRQGMRDEQYF	TRBD1	16	TRBV5-1	TRBJ2-7	many
CAISDGTSDYEQYF	TRBD2	14	TRBV10-3	TRBJ2-7	many
CASSSGGLAGGYEQYF	TRBD2	16	TRBV7-2	TRBJ2-7	few
CASSFSGTDTEAFF	TRBD1	14	TRBV12-3/TRBV12-4	TRBJ1-1	many
CASSLSLAGGRETQYF	TRBD2	16	TRBV27	TRBJ2-5	-
CASSIRVVNSPLHF	-	14	TRBV9	TRBJ1-6	many
CASSFPSGNTIYF	-	13	TRBV12-3/TRBV12-4	TRBJ1-3	few
CASGIQGGHQPQHF	-	14	TRBV12-3/TRBV12-4	TRBJ1-5	many
CATSDLGPTDTQYF	-	14	TRBV24-1	TRBJ2-3	many
CASSPSVLAGNTGELFF	TRBD2	17	TRBV5-1	TRBJ2-2	many
CASSLEGADTQYF	-	13	TRBV12-3/TRBV12-4	TRBJ2-3	many
CSARNGHRRADTQYF	-	15	TRBV20-1	TRBJ2-3	many
CAAGGQDYFHGYTF	TRBD1	14	TRBV27	TRBJ1-2	many
CASSLEDYAIYF	-	12	TRBV12-3/TRBV12-4	TRBJ1-3	many
CASSGTEGPRSYNEQFF	-	17	TRBV6-1	TRBJ2-1	-
CASNLRGGTDTQYF	-	14	TRBV12-3/TRBV12-4	TRBJ2-3	few
CASSPVSARDTDTQYF	-	16	TRBV18	TRBJ2-3	many
CASSLAAGPGTDTQYF	-	16	TRBV12-3/TRBV12-4	TRBJ2-3	many
CASGKLGAPGLGTEAFF	-	17	TRBV5-1	TRBJ1-1	-
CASSQTPGEAFF	-	12	TRBV3-1	TRBJ1-1	many
CASSLTGGSRETQYF	TRBD1	15	TRBV5-1	TRBJ2-5	many
CASSIHLAPYEQYF	-	14	TRBV5-1	TRBJ2-7	many
CASTLPPPRESYRNTEAFF	-	19	TRBV25-1	TRBJ1-1	many
CASSKEGVNQPQHF	-	14	TRBV21-1	TRBJ1-5	few
CSARGTGGYYGYTF	TRBD1	14	TRBV20-1	TRBJ1-2	many
CASSELRSSYEQYF	-	14	TRBV2	TRBJ2-7	many
CAISESGGVGNSPLHF	-	16	TRBV10-3	TRBJ1-6	few
CASSRDLSYGYTF	-	13	TRBV12-3/TRBV12-4	TRBJ1-2	many
CASSFGQGGEAFF	-	13	TRBV7-9	TRBJ1-1	many